This is a list of T cell receptor beta chains from one sample in a study of T cells in Graves' hyperthyroidism and ophthalmopathy. MiXCR was run by TCRdb on the multiplex PCR reads, yielding one entry per CDR3 protein. The profile shows roughly 640,000 distinct CDR3 sequences, roughly a sixth of them singletons. The sequenced sample consisted of blood. These receptors all come from a woman in her forties with Graves' ophthalmopathy. Each CDR3 is given with its conserved first and last residue. The order of the fields is J gene, D gene, clone size, V gene, CDR3 protein, CDR3 DNA. The D gene is left open where the match is weak. A clone size is listed for some rows: how often the clone was seen (once, few, many), or a class if it is expanded.

TRBJ2-1	TRBD1	many	TRBV11-1	CASSSSKQGAGYNEQFF	TGTGCCAGCAGCAGCTCTAAACAGGGGGCGGGATACAATGAGCAGTTCTTC
TRBJ1-6	-	many	TRBV4-1	CASSQVLNSPLHF	TGCGCCAGCAGCCAAGTTCTTAATTCACCCCTCCACTTT
TRBJ1-1	-	-	TRBV7-2	CASTNTFSSTEAFF	TGTGCCAGTACCAACACTTTCAGTTCGACCGAAGCTTTCTTT
TRBJ2-3	TRBD2	many	TRBV7-2	CASSPGLPTDTQYF	TGTGCCAGCAGCCCGGGACTACCCACAGATACGCAGTATTTT
TRBJ2-7	TRBD2	-	TRBV20-1	CSARDFRTSGTPWQYF	TGCAGTGCTAGAGATTTTCGGACTAGCGGGACCCCGTGGCAGTACTTC
TRBJ1-6	-	many	TRBV3-1	CASSHRAGDSPLHF	TGTGCCAGCAGCCATAGGGCAGGGGATTCACCCCTCCACTTT
TRBJ1-5	TRBD1	many	TRBV6-1	CASSEPGQGYQPQHF	TGTGCCAGCAGTGAACCGGGACAGGGGTATCAGCCCCAGCATTTT
TRBJ2-2	TRBD1	-	TRBV9	CASSSQRDRGLSGELFF	TGTGCCAGCAGCTCCCAAAGGGACAGGGGGCTTTCCGGGGAGCTGTTTTTT
TRBJ1-2	-	many	TRBV20-1	CSARDGTGIYGYTF	TGCAGTGCTAGAGACGGAACAGGGATCTATGGCTACACCTTC
TRBJ1-4	-	-	TRBV20-1	CSARAQGKEKLFF	TGCAGTGCTAGAGCCCAGGGGAAAGAAAAACTGTTTTTT
TRBJ1-1	-	many	TRBV2	CASTGGGSTEAFF	TGTGCCAGCACCGGTGGAGGGAGCACTGAAGCTTTCTTT
TRBJ2-2	-	many	TRBV28	CASSLWGRGIGELFF	TGTGCCAGCAGTTTATGGGGGAGAGGTATCGGGGAGCTGTTTTTT
TRBJ2-7	TRBD2	-	TRBV4-1	CASSHSTSGRERYEQYF	TGCGCCAGCAGCCACAGTACTAGCGGGAGGGAACGTTACGAGCAGTACTTC
TRBJ2-7	-	many	TRBV5-1	CASSLARGAGYEQYF	TGCGCCAGCAGCTTGGCCAGGGGGGCAGGCTACGAGCAGTACTTC
TRBJ2-2	TRBD2	-	TRBV20-1	CSAIRLAGGTGELFF	TGCAGTGCTATACGACTAGCGGGAGGAACCGGGGAGCTGTTTTTT
TRBJ1-6	-	many	TRBV3-1	CASSPAGGSPLHF	TGTGCCAGCAGCCCCGCAGGAGGATCACCCCTCCACTTT
TRBJ1-5	-	many	TRBV12-3/TRBV12-4	CASKVNGPQPQHF	TGTGCCAGCAAAGTGAACGGGCCTCAACCCCAGCATTTT
TRBJ2-5	TRBD2	many	TRBV27	CASRVAGGQETQYF	TGTGCCAGCAGAGTAGCGGGAGGACAAGAGACCCAGTACTTC
TRBJ1-1	-	many	TRBV9	CASSVVGDTEAFF	TGTGCCAGCAGCGTAGTGGGAGACACTGAAGCTTTCTTT
TRBJ2-7	TRBD2	-	TRBV4-1	CASSQVAGVEDEQYF	TGCGCCAGCAGCCAGGTAGCGGGAGTAGAGGACGAGCAGTACTTC
TRBJ2-7	-	few	TRBV10-1	CASSEGGRSCEQYF	TGCGCCAGCAGTGAGGGGGGGAGATCCTGCGAGCAGTACTTC
TRBJ2-1	TRBD2	many	TRBV12-3/TRBV12-4	CASSPRGTSGGKGNEQFF	TGTGCCAGCAGTCCCAGAGGTACTAGCGGGGGGAAAGGCAATGAGCAGTTCTTC
TRBJ2-1	TRBD2	few	TRBV2	CASRGLADEQFF	TGTGCCAGCAGGGGACTAGCCGATGAGCAGTTCTTC
TRBJ1-5	-	few	TRBV7-9	CASSLVGRGSNQPQHF	TGTGCCAGCAGCTTAGTGGGGAGGGGCAGCAATCAGCCCCAGCATTTT
TRBJ2-7	TRBD1	many	TRBV2	CASMRPGTGWNEQYF	TGTGCCAGCATGCGTCCCGGGACAGGGTGGAACGAGCAGTACTTC
TRBJ1-3	-	many	TRBV18	CASSPASQRNTIYF	TGTGCCAGCTCACCGGCCAGTCAACGAAACACCATATATTTT
TRBJ2-2	-	-	TRBV28	CASSKYNTGELFF	TGTGCCAGCAGTAAATATAACACCGGGGAGCTGTTTTTT
TRBJ2-6	TRBD1	few	TRBV6-1	CASSRGGLGSGANVLTF	TGTGCCAGCAGCCGAGGGGGCTTGGGCTCTGGGGCCAACGTCCTGACTTTC
TRBJ2-1	-	many	TRBV7-3	CASSLEGVYNEQFF	TGTGCCAGCAGCTTAGAGGGGGTTTACAATGAGCAGTTCTTC
TRBJ1-2	-	many	TRBV30	CAWSVYNPSGGYTF	TGTGCCTGGAGTGTCTACAACCCGAGCGGGGGCTACACCTTC
TRBJ2-3	-	-	TRBV11-1	CASSLGSSAGLTDTQYF	TGTGCCAGCAGCTTAGGGTCATCGGCGGGGCTCACAGATACGCAGTATTTT
TRBJ2-5	-	many	TRBV7-6	CASSDTGAGTQYF	TGTGCCAGCAGCGACACAGGGGCGGGAACCCAGTACTTC
TRBJ1-1	TRBD1	-	TRBV19	CASSTLQGTTEAFF	TGTGCCAGTAGCACTTTACAGGGGACCACTGAAGCTTTCTTT
TRBJ1-3	-	-	TRBV12-3/TRBV12-4	CASSSDGLLSSGNTTYF	TGTGCCAGCAGTTCCGACGGTTTACTCTCCTCTGGAAACACCACATATTTT
TRBJ1-6	TRBD1	-	TRBV12-3/TRBV12-4	CASKGQVDSPLHF	TGTGCCAGCAAGGGACAGGTCGATTCACCCCTCCACTTT